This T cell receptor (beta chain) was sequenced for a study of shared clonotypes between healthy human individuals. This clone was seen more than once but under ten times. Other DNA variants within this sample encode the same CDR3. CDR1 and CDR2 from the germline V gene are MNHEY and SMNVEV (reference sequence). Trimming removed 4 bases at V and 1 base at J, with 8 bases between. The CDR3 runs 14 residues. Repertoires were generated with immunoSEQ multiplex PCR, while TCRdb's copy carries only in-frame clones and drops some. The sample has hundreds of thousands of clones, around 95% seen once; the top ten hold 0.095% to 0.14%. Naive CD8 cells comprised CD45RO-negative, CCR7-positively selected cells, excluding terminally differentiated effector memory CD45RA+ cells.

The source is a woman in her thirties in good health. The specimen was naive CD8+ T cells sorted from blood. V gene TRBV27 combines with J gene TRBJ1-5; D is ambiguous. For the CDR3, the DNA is TGTGCCAGCAGTTCCATTGGGAGCAATCAGCCCCAGCATTTT. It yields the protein CASSSIGSNQPQHF.